These 24 T cell receptor beta chains were sequenced from one sample in a study of OX40 agonist ivuxolimab in advanced cancers. The protocol was immunoSEQ multiplex PCR, while the TCRdb copy is restricted to in-frame clones and leaves out a portion. The table includes about 58,000 clones, 70% to 90% detected once. The specimen was CD4+ or CD8+ T cells sorted from blood, collected in a trial of the OX40 agonist ivuxolimab. These receptors were obtained from an adult with an advanced solid tumor such as melanoma, head and neck, liver or kidney cancer.

The CDR3 loop reads CASSSGQGSYEQYF. The CDR3 nucleotides read TGTGCCAGCAGCTCCGGACAGGGGAGCTACGAGCAGTACTTC. This chain joins TRBV7-9 and TRBJ2-7, with 9 bases lining up with TRBD1. V was clipped by 4 bases and J by 3 bases; unmatched bases: 4. In germline, CDR1 is SEHNR, CDR2 FQNEAQ (reference sequence). The CDR3 is made up of 14 amino acids.

The V and J genes are TRBV5-5 and TRBJ2-1; 8 nucleotides agree with TRBD2. The CDR3 is 15 residues long. CDR1 SGHKS and CDR2 YYEKEE come from the germline V gene (reference sequence). V was pared by 4 bases and J by 0 bases, with 3 bases of the junction left unmatched. The CDR3 sequence: CASSAGTSSYNEQFF. CDR3 DNA sequence: TGTGCCAGCAGCGCCGGGACTAGCTCCTACAATGAGCAGTTCTTC.

The sample holds a few counts of this clone. The V call is TRBV19, the J call TRBJ1-1, with unresolved D. The V end was cut by 6 bases, the J end by 3 bases, with 8 bases between. Germline V gene lookup returns CDR1 LNHDA and CDR2 SQIVND (reference sequence). CDR3 length equals 12 residues. Here the CDR3 DNA reads TGTGCCAGTAGACGGGAGTACACTGAAGCTTTCTTT. Translated, it gives CASRREYTEAFF.

The chain uses TRBV29-1 and TRBJ1-2; 9 bases map to TRBD1. This CDR3 is 14 amino acids long. V lost 3 bases and J lost 6; bases outside the gene matches: 8. CDR1 and CDR2 (germline): SQVTM, ANQGSEA. The CDR3 DNA reads as TGCAGCGTTGACAGAGACAGGGGGAGGGATGGCTACACCTTC. It specifies CSVDRDRGRDGYTF.

The rearrangement links TRBV11-2 to TRBJ2-5, with D possibly being TRBD1 (5 bases). Trimming stripped 2 bases from V and 1 base from J, with 11 bases between. The CDR3 consists of 15 residues. CDR1 and CDR2 from the germline V gene are SGHAT and FQNNGV. In nucleotides, the CDR3 is TGTGCCAGCAGCTTAATGCAGGGTGCCCAAGAGACCCAGTACTTC. Translation: CASSLMQGAQETQYF.

CDR3 amino acids: CASHQGGSSGEQYF. The CDR3 DNA reads TGTGCCAGTCACCAGGGCGGGAGTTCAGGCGAGCAGTACTTC. V gene TRBV7-3 combines with J gene TRBJ2-7, with 7 bases matching TRBD2. Trimming took 9 bases from V and 6 from J; bases not matched to a gene: 14. The length of the CDR3 is 14 residues. The germline V gene encodes CDR1 SGHTA and CDR2 FQGTGA.

The rearrangement joins TRBV27 to TRBJ2-3, with D perhaps TRBD2 (6 bases). V shed 6 bases and J shed 6 bases, with 13 bases lying between them. The CDR3 has 13 amino acids. Germline loops: CDR1 MNHEY, CDR2 SMNVEV (reference sequence). The CDR3 here is CASRISGGDTQYF. The CDR3 nucleotides are TGTGCCAGCAGAATCTCTGGGGGGGATACGCAGTATTTT.

The genes are TRBV5-6 and TRBJ1-4; D gene uncertain. The germline CDR1 and CDR2 sequences are SGHDT and YYEEEE. V dropped 0 bases and J dropped 12 bases, with 15 bases sitting between them. This CDR3 has 14 residues. DNA for the CDR3: TGTGCCAGCAGCTTGGGAGCACCTAATCGCCAACTGTTTTTT. This encodes CASSLGAPNRQLFF.

This chain connects TRBV7-2 to TRBJ2-1; the D gene could be TRBD1 or TRBD2 (6 bases each). Trimming removed 4 bases from V and 8 bases from J, with 18 bases in between. The CDR3 has 15 residues. Germline assignment: CDR1 SGHTA and CDR2 FQGNSA. The CDR3 nucleotides read TGTGCCAGCAGCTCCCACCAAGGGGGGAGAGATGAGCAGTTCTTC. Translation gives CASSSHQGGRDEQFF. The full variable domain, completed using reference TRBV7-2 and TRBJ2-1, is GAGVSQSPSNKVTEKGKDVELRCDPISGHTALYWYRQSLGQGLEFLIYFQGNSAPDKSGLPSDRFSAERTGGSVSTLTIQRTQQEDSAVYLCASSSHQGGRDEQFFGPGTRLTVL.

The chain joins TRBV5-1 to TRBJ1-1; 7 bases line up with TRBD1. Germline CDR1 is SGHRS and CDR2 is YFSETQ. The CDR3 is 14 amino acids. V shed 4 bases and J 5 bases; nucleotides not matched to a gene: 8. CDR3 sequence (DNA): TGCGCCAGCAGCCTCCTAACAGGGGATACTGAAGCTTTCTTT. It is translated as CASSLLTGDTEAFF.

The chain is built from TRBV5-1 and TRBJ2-5; D remains ambiguous. V lost 2 bases and J 3 bases, leaving 11 bases between the germline ends. The CDR3 has 14 residues. Germline CDR1 is SGHRS and CDR2 is YFSETQ. CDR3 DNA sequence: TGCGCCAGCAGCTTACAGAGCATTGAAGAGACCCAGTACTTC. Its translation is CASSLQSIEETQYF.

This chain uses TRBV5-4 with TRBJ2-3; 8 bases match TRBD2. Germline V CDR1 and CDR2: SGHNT, YYREEE (reference sequence). V shed 2 bases, J shed 5 bases, and the junction held 7 bases outside the gene matches. CDR3 length: 15 amino acids. CDR3 DNA sequence: TGTGCCAGCAGCTTAGAGCGGGAGAGGGGAGATACGCAGTATTTT. Amino acids: CASSLERERGDTQYF.

J is TRBJ1-2 and V is TRBV7-3; D is undetermined. Germline-derived CDR1 and CDR2 are SGHTA and FQGTGA. The CDR3 has 14 amino acids. The ends were cut back, 0 bases at V and 8 bases at J, with 13 bases in the middle. CDR3 in amino acids: CASSLTLVGGGYTF. As DNA, the CDR3 is TGTGCCAGCAGCTTAACCCTCGTCGGAGGGGGCTACACCTTC.

CDR3 coding DNA: TGTGCCAGCAGCGGGGGACTAGCGGAACTTTACGAGCAGTACTTC. The encoded protein is CASSGGLAELYEQYF. The gene calls are TRBV7-3 and TRBJ2-7; TRBD2 matches at 11 bases. J lost 4 bases, V lost 5 bases, and 7 bases had no gene match. CDR3 length: 15 amino acids. Germline V gene lookup returns CDR1 SGHTA and CDR2 FQGTGA. Full variable domain (missing parts from reference TRBV7-3 and TRBJ2-7): GAGVSQTPSNKVTEKGKYVELRCDPISGHTALYWYRQSLGQGPEFLIYFQGTGAADDSGLPNDRFFAVRPEGSVSTLKIQRTERGDSAVYLCASSGGLAELYEQYFGPGTRLTVT.

The V gene is TRBV9, the J gene TRBJ2-7, with D perhaps TRBD2 (6 bases). Germline CDR1 is SGDLS and CDR2 is YYNGEE. With 7 bases removed from V and 0 bases from J, the gap between germline ends came to 14 bases. This CDR3 contains 14 residues. CDR3 residues: CASSPRGSSYEQYF. The CDR3 region has the DNA TGTGCCAGCTCCCCTCGGGGGTCCTCCTACGAGCAGTACTTC.

This chain links TRBV27 with TRBJ2-5; the match to TRBD2 covers 9 bases. The better agreement between TRBJ2-7 and the DNA end casts doubt on the J call. There are 15 residues in the CDR3. Germline CDR1 and CDR2: MNHEY and SMNVEV (reference sequence). The CDR3 bases are TGTGCCAGCCGAGAAGCGGGACTAGCCACCTACGAGCAGTACTTC. Encoded protein: CASREAGLATYEQYF.

V gene TRBV6-1 combines with J gene TRBJ2-2, with a possible D match to TRBD2 (5 bases). The germline gives CDR1 MNHNS, CDR2 SASEGT. V lost 5 bases to trimming and J lost 6 bases, with 16 bases between them. This CDR3 is 15 amino acids long. CDR3 nucleotide sequence: TGTGCCAGCAGTTCCCTAGGCGCGGGTGCCGGGGAGCTGTTTTTT. Encoded protein: CASSSLGAGAGELFF.

The chain combines TRBV6-5 with TRBJ1-5; 7 bases align to TRBD1. Germline V gene sequence: CDR1 MNHEY, CDR2 SVGAGI. This CDR3 region has 15 residues. Trimming removed 0 bases from V and 4 bases from J; junction bases left unmatched: 3. As DNA, the CDR3 is TGTGCCAGCAGTTACTCAGAGGGGGCGAATCAGCCCCAGCATTTT. Translated, it gives CASSYSEGANQPQHF.

The gene calls are TRBV20-1 and TRBJ1-2; 8 nucleotides line up with TRBD1. V trimming: 7 bases; J trimming: 8 bases; junction bases outside the gene matches: 6. The CDR3 sequence is 11 residues long. The germline CDR1 and CDR2 sequences are DFQATT and SNEGSKA (reference sequence). The CDR3: CSGTGTGGYTF. Written as DNA, the CDR3 is TGCAGTGGGACAGGGACGGGGGGCTACACCTTC.

This chain links TRBV19 with TRBJ2-1; 7 nucleotides agree with TRBD2. CDR1 and CDR2 from the germline V gene are LNHDA and SQIVND (reference sequence). V trimming: 7 bases; J trimming: 1 base; junction bases outside the gene matches: 7. The CDR3 has 15 amino acids. DNA for the CDR3: TGTGCCAGTACCCAATCGGGGGGTTCCTACAATGAGCAGTTCTTC. Amino acids: CASTQSGGSYNEQFF.

The chain carries TRBV18 and TRBJ2-2; 11 bases are shared with TRBD2. J gave up 7 bases and V 4 bases, and 5 bases lay outside the gene matches. Germline values: CDR1 KGHSH, CDR2 LQKENI. This CDR3 is 15 amino acids long. Here the CDR3 DNA reads TGTGCCAGCTCACAAACTAGCGGGAGAGGCGGGGAGCTGTTTTTT. It is translated as CASSQTSGRGGELFF.

This chain links TRBV28 with TRBJ2-3, with 8 positions matching TRBD2. The CDR3 runs 14 residues. V lost 3 bases and J lost 7; bases outside the gene matches: 6. Germline-derived CDR1 and CDR2 are MDHEN and SYDVKM. CDR3 sequence reads: CASSFWSGSYTQYF. The CDR3 bases are TGTGCCAGCAGTTTCTGGAGCGGGAGCTATACGCAGTATTTT.

V and J are TRBV27 and TRBJ2-7, with a possible D match to TRBD1 (7 bases). Trimming left V 0 bases short and J 2 bases short, with 14 bases between. Per the germline V gene, CDR1 is MNHEY and CDR2 is SMNVEV (reference sequence). The CDR3 spans 16 residues. CDR3 DNA sequence: TGTGCCAGCAGTTTATCCAGGGGGGATAAGGCCTACGAGCAGTACTTC. This encodes CASSLSRGDKAYEQYF.

The chain employs TRBV5-5 and TRBJ2-7, with TRBD1 identical over 9 bases. This CDR3 has 13 amino acids. CDR1 SGHKS and CDR2 YYEKEE come from the germline V gene (reference sequence). V dropped 5 bases and J dropped 3; count of bases not matched to a gene: 3. The CDR3 loop is CASSWTGDYEQYV. In DNA, the CDR3 is TGTGCCAGCAGTTGGACAGGGGACTACGAGCAGTACGTC.